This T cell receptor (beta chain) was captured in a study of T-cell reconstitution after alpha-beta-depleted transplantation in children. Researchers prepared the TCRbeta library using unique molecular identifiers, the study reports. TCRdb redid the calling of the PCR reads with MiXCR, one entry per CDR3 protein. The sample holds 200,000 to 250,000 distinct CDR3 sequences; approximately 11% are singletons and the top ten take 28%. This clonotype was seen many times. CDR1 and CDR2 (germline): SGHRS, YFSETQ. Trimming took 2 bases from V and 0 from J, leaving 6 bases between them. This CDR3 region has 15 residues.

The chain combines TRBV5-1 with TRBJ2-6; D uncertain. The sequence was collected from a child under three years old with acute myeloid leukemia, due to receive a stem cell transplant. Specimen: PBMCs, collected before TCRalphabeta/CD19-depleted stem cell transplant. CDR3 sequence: CASSFLFSGANVLTF. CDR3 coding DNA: TGCGCCAGCAGCTTCCTCTTCTCTGGGGCCAACGTCCTGACTTTC. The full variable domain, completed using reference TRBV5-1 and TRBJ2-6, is KAGVTQTPRYLIKTRGQQVTLSCSPISGHRSVSWYQQTPGQGLQFLFEYFSETQRNKGNFPGRFSGRQFSNSRSEMNVSTLELGDSALYLCASSFLFSGANVLTFGAGSRLTVL.